This T cell receptor beta chain originates from a study of blood T cells in healthy people across ages. About the study: About one barcoded beta molecule was captured per two T cells (by template switching). Findings and limits, study-wide: One million T cells yielded diversity estimates that were considered underestimates. More naive CD4+ cells and higher diversity marked long-lived donors relative to aged donors.

Each sample used at least 7 million PBMCs. As concerns this clonotype: Its antigen remains unidentified.

CDR3 length equals 15 residues. Germline loops: CDR1 ENHRY, CDR2 SYGVKD. With V trimmed by 2 bases and J by 0 bases, 0 bases remained unmatched. Combining a sample-barcoded 5' primer with a J-beta primer mix, a second PCR ran for roughly 6 to 12 cycles. TCRdb used MiXCR to reprocess the 5' RACE reads, holding one entry per CDR3 protein. The repertoire has 700,000 to 850,000 distinct CDR3 sequences, about 34% of them found once; the top ten carry around 13%. The source material was blood. The V gene is TRBV10-3, the J gene TRBJ2-7; 11 bases agree with TRBD2. This clonotype was sampled from a man younger than 35 in good health. This chain's CDR3 is CAISEGTSGSYEQYF. The CDR3 region has the DNA TGTGCCATCAGTGAGGGGACTAGCGGCTCCTACGAGCAGTACTTC.